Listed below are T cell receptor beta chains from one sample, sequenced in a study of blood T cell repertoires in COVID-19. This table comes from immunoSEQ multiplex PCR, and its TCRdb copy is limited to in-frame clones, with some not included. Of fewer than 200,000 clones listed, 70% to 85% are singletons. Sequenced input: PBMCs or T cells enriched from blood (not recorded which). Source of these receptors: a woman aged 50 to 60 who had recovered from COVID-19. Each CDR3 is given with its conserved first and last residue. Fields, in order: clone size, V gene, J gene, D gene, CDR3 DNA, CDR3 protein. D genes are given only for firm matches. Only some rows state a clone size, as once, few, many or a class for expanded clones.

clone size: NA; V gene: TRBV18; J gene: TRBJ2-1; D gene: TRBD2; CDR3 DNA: TGTGCCAGCTCGCGAGAGACTAGCGGGGGGGATGAGCAGTTCTTC; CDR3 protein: CASSRETSGGDEQFF
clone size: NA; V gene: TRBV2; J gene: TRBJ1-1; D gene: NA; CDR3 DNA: TGTGCCAGCAGTTTGAAGCTTGAAGCTTTCTTT; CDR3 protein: CASSLKLEAFF
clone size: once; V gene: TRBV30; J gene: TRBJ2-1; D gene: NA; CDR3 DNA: TGTGCCTGGGGGCGAAACAATGAGCAGTTCTTC; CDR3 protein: CAWGRNNEQFF
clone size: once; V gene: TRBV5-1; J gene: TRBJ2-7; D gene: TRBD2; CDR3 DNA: TGCGCCAGCAGCTTGGGGCTAGCGGCCAAAAGAGTGTACGAGCAGTACTTC; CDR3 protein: CASSLGLAAKRVYEQYF
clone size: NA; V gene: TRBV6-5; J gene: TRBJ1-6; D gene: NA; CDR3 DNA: TGTGCCAGCAGTTATATTCGGGAAGAATCACCCCTCCACTTT; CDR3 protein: CASSYIREESPLHF
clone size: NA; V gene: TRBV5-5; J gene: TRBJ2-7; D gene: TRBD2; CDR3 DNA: TGTGCCAGCAGCCGGACTAGCGGGAGTGGTGAGCAGTACTTC; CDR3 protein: CASSRTSGSGEQYF
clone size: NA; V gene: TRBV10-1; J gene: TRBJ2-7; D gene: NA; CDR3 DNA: TGCGCCAGCAACTGCGTGCAGGACGAGCAGTACTTC; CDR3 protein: CASNCVQDEQYF
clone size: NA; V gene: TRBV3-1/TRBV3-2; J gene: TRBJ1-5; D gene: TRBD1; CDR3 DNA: TGTGCCAGCAGCCAAACCCCCCGGGACAGAAATAGCAATCAGCCCCAGCATTTT; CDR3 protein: CASSQTPRDRNSNQPQHF
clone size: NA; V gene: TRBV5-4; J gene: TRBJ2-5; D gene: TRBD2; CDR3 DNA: TGTGCCAGCGGCGGGGGAGAGACCCAGTACTTC; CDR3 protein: CASGGGETQYF
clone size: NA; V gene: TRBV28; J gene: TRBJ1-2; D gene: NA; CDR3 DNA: TGTGCCAGCAGTCCAGGGAACTATGGCTACACCTTC; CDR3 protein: CASSPGNYGYTF
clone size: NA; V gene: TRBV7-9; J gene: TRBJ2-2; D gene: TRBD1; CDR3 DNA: TGTGCCAGCAGCCGAACGACAGGGGGCGTTAGGACCGGGGAGCTGTTTTTT; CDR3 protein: CASSRTTGGVRTGELFF
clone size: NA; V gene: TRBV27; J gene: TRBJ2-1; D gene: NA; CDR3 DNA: TGTGCCAGCAACCGAGGGGCAGGGGTTATCAATGAGCAGTTCTTC; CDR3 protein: CASNRGAGVINEQFF
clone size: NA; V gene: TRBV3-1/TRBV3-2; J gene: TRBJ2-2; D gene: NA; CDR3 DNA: TGTGCCAGCACCCATAGCTGGGAGGAGGGGACCGGGGAGCTGTTTTTT; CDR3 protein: CASTHSWEEGTGELFF
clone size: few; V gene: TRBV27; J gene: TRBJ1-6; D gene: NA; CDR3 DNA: TGTGCCAGCGCTGACCTTGGGCGCGATAATTCACCCCTCCACTTT; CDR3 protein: CASADLGRDNSPLHF
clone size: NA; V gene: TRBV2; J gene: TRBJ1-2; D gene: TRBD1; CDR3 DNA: TGTGCCAGCAGTGTATGGACAGGGGAGGCTAACTATGGCTACACCTTC; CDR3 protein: CASSVWTGEANYGYTF
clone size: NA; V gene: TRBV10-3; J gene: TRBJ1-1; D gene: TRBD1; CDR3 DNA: TGTGCCATCAGTGAGTCGTCGGGACAGGTGGTTAGGAACACTGAAGCTTTCTTT; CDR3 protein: CAISESSGQVVRNTEAFF
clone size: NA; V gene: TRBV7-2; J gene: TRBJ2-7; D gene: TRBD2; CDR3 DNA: TGTGCCAGCAGCTCCCGAAGCGGGGGCTCCTACGAGCAGTACTTC; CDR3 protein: CASSSRSGGSYEQYF
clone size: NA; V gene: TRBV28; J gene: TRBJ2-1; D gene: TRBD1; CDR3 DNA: TGTGCCAGCCTGGGACAGGGAACCTACAATGAGCAGTTCTTC; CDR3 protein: CASLGQGTYNEQFF
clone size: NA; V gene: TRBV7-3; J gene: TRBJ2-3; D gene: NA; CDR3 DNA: TGTGCCAGCAGCTTATATGGCACAGATACGCAGTATTTT; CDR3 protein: CASSLYGTDTQYF
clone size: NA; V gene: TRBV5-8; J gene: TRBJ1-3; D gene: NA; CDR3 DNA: TGTGCCAGCCATCCACAGACTGGAAACACCATATATTTT; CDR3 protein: CASHPQTGNTIYF
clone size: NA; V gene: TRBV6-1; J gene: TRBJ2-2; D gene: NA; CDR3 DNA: TGTGCCAGCAGTGAACAGGGGTTGGGGACCGGGGAGCTGTTTTTT; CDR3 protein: CASSEQGLGTGELFF
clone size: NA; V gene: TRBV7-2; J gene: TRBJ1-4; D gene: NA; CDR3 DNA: TGTGCCAGCAGCCCACAAAGGGGTAATGAAAAACTGTTTTTT; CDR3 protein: CASSPQRGNEKLFF
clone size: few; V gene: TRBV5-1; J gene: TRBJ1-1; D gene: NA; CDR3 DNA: TGCGCCAGCAGCGTTGGTTCAACACCTGAAGCTTTCTTT; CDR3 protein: CASSVGSTPEAFF
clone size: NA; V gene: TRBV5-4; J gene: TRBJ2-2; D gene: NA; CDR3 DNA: TGTGCCAGCAGCTGGGATGCACCCGAGACAGCCTACACCGGGGAGCTGTTTTTT; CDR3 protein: CASSWDAPETAYTGELFF
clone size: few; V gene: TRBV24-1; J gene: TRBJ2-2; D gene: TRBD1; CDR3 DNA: TGTGCCACCAGTAGCTCCGGGACAGCGAACACCGGGGAGCTGTTTTTT; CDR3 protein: CATSSSGTANTGELFF
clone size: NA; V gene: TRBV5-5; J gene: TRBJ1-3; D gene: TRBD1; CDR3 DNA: TGTGCCAGCAGCCCGACAGGGGGCTTTGGAAACACCATATATTTT; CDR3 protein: CASSPTGGFGNTIYF
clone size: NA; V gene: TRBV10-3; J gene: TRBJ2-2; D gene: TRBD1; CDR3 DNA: TGTGCCATCGCGGGACAGGGGGTTATTGGGACCGGGGAGCTGTTTTTT; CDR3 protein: CAIAGQGVIGTGELFF
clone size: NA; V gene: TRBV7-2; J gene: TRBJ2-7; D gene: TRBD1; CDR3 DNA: TGTGCCAGCAGCCTCGACAGGGTGGCCTACGAGCAGTACTTC; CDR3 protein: CASSLDRVAYEQYF
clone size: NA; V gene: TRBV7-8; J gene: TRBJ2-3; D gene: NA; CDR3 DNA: TGTGCCAGCAGCTTAGGGACAGCCGGAGGTACGCAGTATTTT; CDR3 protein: CASSLGTAGGTQYF
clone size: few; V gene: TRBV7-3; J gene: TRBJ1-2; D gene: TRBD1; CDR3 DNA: TGTGCCAGCAGCCCGACAGGGACGTTGGATGGCTACACCTTC; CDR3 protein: CASSPTGTLDGYTF
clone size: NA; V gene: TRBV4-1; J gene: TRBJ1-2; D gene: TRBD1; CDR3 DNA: TGCGCCAGCAGCCAAGCCGTACAGGGGGCGGCTAACTATGGCTACACCTTC; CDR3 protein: CASSQAVQGAANYGYTF
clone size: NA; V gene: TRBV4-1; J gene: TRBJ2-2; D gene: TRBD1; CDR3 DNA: TGCGCCAGCAGCCGCGGGGACAGGGGGACGAACACCGGGGAGCTGTTTTTT; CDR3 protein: CASSRGDRGTNTGELFF
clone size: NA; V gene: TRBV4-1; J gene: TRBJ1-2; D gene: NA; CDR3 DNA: TGCGCCAGCAGCCTTAGCCCAGCCTCAGCCAACTATGGCTACACCTTC; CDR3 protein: CASSLSPASANYGYTF
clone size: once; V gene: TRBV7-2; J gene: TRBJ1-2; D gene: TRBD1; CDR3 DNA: TGTGCCAGCAGCCCGACAGGGGGGGATTATGGCTACACCTTC; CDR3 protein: CASSPTGGDYGYTF
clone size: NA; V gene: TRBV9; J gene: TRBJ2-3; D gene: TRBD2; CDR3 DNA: TGTGCCAGCGGGTCCTCCGCGGGCGGGAGGTACACAGATACGCAGTATTTT; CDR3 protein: CASGSSAGGRYTDTQYF
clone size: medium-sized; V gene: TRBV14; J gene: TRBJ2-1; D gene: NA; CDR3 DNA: TGTGCCAGCAGCGAGAGGGAATACAATGAGCAGTTCTTC; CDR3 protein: CASSEREYNEQFF
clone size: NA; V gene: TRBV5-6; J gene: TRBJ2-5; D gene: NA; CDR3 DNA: TGTGCCAGCAGCTTGGGGGGCCGACAAGAGACCCAGTACTTC; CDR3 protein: CASSLGGRQETQYF
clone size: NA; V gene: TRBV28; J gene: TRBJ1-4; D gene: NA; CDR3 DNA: TGTGCCAGCAGTTTTGGGGGGGCAACTAATGAAAAACTGTTTTTT; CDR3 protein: CASSFGGATNEKLFF
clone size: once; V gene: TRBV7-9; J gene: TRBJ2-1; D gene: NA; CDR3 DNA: TGTGCCAGCAGCTTAACGAGGGAGACCGATGAGCAGTTCTTC; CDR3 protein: CASSLTRETDEQFF
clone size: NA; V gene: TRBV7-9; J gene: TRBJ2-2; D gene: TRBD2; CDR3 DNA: TGTGCCAGCAGCCCTCGTAGCGGGAGCAACACCGGGGAGCTGTTTTTT; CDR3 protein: CASSPRSGSNTGELFF
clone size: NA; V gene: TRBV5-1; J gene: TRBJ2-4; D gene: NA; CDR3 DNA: TGCGCCAGCAGCTTTGGAGATATAGCCAAAAACATTCAGTACTTC; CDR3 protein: CASSFGDIAKNIQYF
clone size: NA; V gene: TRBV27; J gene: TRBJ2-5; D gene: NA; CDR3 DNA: TGTGCCAGCAGTTTACTCCCAAACAAGTACCAAGAGACCCAGTACTTC; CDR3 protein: CASSLLPNKYQETQYF
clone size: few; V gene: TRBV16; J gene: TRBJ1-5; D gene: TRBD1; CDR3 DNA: TGTGCCAGCAGCCTCGACAGGGTTAGCAATCAGCCCCAGCATTTT; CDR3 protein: CASSLDRVSNQPQHF
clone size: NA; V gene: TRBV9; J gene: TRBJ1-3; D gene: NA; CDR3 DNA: TGTGCCAGCAGCCAAACAACTGGAAACACCATATATTTT; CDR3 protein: CASSQTTGNTIYF
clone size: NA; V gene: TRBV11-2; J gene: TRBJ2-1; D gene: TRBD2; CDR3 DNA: TGTGCCAGCAGCTTACCGGGACTAGCCTTCTATGAGCAGTTCTTC; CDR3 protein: CASSLPGLAFYEQFF